The 19 T cell receptor beta chains below were found in one sample sequenced in a study of T cells after yellow fever vaccination. From the 5' RACE reads, TCRdb called clonotypes with MiXCR, one entry per CDR3 protein. The sample shows approximately 96,000 distinct CDR3 sequences, roughly 9% of them seen only once. This sample comprised CD8+ T cells not binding an NS4B(214-222) dextramer, sorted from PBMCs, obtained around 15 days after the first yellow fever vaccination. These TCRs come from a man between 18 and 35 years old who received the YFV17D yellow fever vaccine.

This clonotype was seen only a few times. The rearrangement uses TRBV4-1 and TRBJ2-5; 7 bases are a match to TRBD1. CDR3 size: 15 residues. Germline CDR1 and CDR2: MGHRA and YSYEKL. Losses at the gene ends were 2 bases for V and 2 bases for J; bases not matched to a gene: 5. The CDR3 reads CASSQTGAGQETQYF. DNA for the CDR3: TGCGCCAGCAGCCAAACAGGGGCAGGGCAAGAGACCCAGTACTTC.

V and J are TRBV3-1 and TRBJ2-7, with 10 positions matching TRBD1. V shed 5 bases, J shed 4 bases, and the junction held 8 bases outside the gene matches. CDR3 length: 15 amino acids. CDR1 and CDR2 from the germline V gene are LGHDT and YNNKEL (reference sequence). CDR3 loop: CASSETGTGVYEQYF. CDR3 DNA sequence: TGTGCCAGCAGCGAGACCGGGACAGGGGTATACGAGCAGTACTTC.

This clonotype appeared a few times. The rearrangement joins TRBV10-3 to TRBJ1-2; D call uncertain. The V end lost 1 base, the J end lost 7 bases, and 7 bases lay between the germline ends. Germline loops: CDR1 ENHRY, CDR2 SYGVKD. This CDR3 has 12 residues. In DNA, the CDR3 is TGTGCCATCAGTGAGTACAAGACTGGCTACACCTTC. This codes for CAISEYKTGYTF.

The rearrangement uses TRBV12-3 or TRBV12-4 and TRBJ1-1, with D possibly being TRBD1 (6 bases). The CDR3 has 16 residues. V shed 6 bases and J shed 0 bases, with 17 bases lying between them. CDR3 in DNA: TGTGCCAGCAGCATCGAGGGGGGAGGGATGAACACTGAAGCTTTCTTT. Translation gives CASSIEGGGMNTEAFF.

As regards this clonotype: A much more abundant neighbour one base away suggests this may be a read error. V and J are TRBV6-5 and TRBJ2-7, with D perhaps matching TRBD1 (5 bases). This CDR3 has 12 amino acids. Germline loops: CDR1 MNHEY, CDR2 SVGAGI. The CDR3 spells CASSSDSYEQHF. The CDR3 nucleotides read TGTGCCAGCAGTTCTGACAGCTACGAGCAGCACTTC.

V gene TRBV2 combines with J gene TRBJ2-5; possibly TRBD2 for D (5 bases). V dropped 3 bases and J dropped 6 bases, with 14 bases sitting between them. There are 14 residues in the CDR3. The germline CDR1 and CDR2 sequences are SNHLY and FYNNEI. CDR3 amino acids: CASSDVYREKTQYF. In nucleotides, the CDR3 is TGTGCCAGCAGTGATGTTTATAGGGAGAAGACCCAGTACTTC. The complete variable domain, with remaining parts taken from reference TRBV2 and TRBJ2-5, reads EPEVTQTPSHQVTQMGQEVILRCVPISNHLYFYWYRQILGQKVEFLVSFYNNEISEKSEIFDDQFSVERPDGSNFTLKIRSTKLEDSAMYFCASSDVYREKTQYFGPGTRLLVL.

The genes are TRBV27 and TRBJ2-2; D is possibly TRBD1 (5 bases). Trimming shortened V by 3 bases and J by 7 bases, and 18 bases separated the two germline ends. The CDR3 has 16 amino acids. Germline V gene data show CDR1 as MNHEY and CDR2 as SMNVEV (reference sequence). CDR3 sequence (DNA): TGTGCCAGCAGTTTTTACGCCGCCGAACAGGACGGGGAGCTGTTTTTT. It specifies CASSFYAAEQDGELFF.

V and J are TRBV20-1 and TRBJ2-5; 8 positions match TRBD1. This CDR3 comprises 14 residues. The V gene end was trimmed by 3 bases and the J gene end by 7 bases; junction bases not matched to a gene: 10. Germline CDR1 reads DFQATT; CDR2 reads SNEGSKA (reference sequence). CDR3 nucleotides: TGCAGTGCTAGTAGCTCGGGACAGGAGGGGACCCAGTACTTC. Protein product: CSASSSGQEGTQYF.

The J gene is TRBJ2-2, the V gene TRBV11-2; D perhaps matches TRBD1 (5 bases). V dropped 5 bases and J dropped 6 bases, with 16 bases sitting between them. The CDR3 runs 15 residues. CDR1 is SGHAT, CDR2 FQNNGV, per germline. Written as DNA, the CDR3 is TGTGCCAGCAGCCCCGGCAGGGCAGGATCCGGGGAGCTGTTTTTT. Its protein is CASSPGRAGSGELFF.

Only a few counts were recorded for this clonotype. The J gene is TRBJ2-5, the V gene TRBV7-9; 11 nucleotides align to TRBD2. Losses at the gene ends were 5 bases for V and 1 base for J; bases not matched to a gene: 6. The CDR3 contains 16 residues. CDR1 and CDR2 from the germline V gene are SEHNR and FQNEAQ (reference sequence). CDR3 sequence (DNA): TGTGCCAGCAGCCACCCGGGACTAGCGGCCCAAGAGACCCAGTACTTC. Translation: CASSHPGLAAQETQYF.

This clonotype appeared a few times. One end of the junction does not line up with germline, which may come from a read error. The chain employs TRBV7-7 and TRBJ2-5, with 9 positions matching TRBD1. The CDR3 has 15 amino acids. From germline, CDR1 is SSHAT and CDR2 FNYEAQ (reference sequence). For the CDR3, the DNA is TGTGCTAGCAGCCTACCCATACAGGGGGCGGGGGCCCAGTACTTC. This codes for CASSLPIQGAGAQYF. The whole variable domain, remainder taken from reference TRBV7-7 and TRBJ2-5, is GAGVSQSPRYKVTKRGQDVTLRCDPISSHATLYWYQQALGQGPEFLTYFNYEAQPDKSGLPSDRFSAERPEGSISTLTIQRTEQRDSAMYRCASSLPIQGAGAQYFGPGTRLLVL.

The chain links TRBV5-1 to TRBJ2-3; D unclear. This CDR3 is built from 17 residues. Looked up from germline, CDR1 is SGHRS and CDR2 is YFSETQ. V dropped 4 bases and J dropped 2 bases, with 20 bases sitting between them. The CDR3 bases are TGCGCCAGCAGCCCAACGAGCTACGTGGTAGACACAGATACGCAGTATTTT. This sequence encodes CASSPTSYVVDTDTQYF. Full variable domain (missing parts from reference TRBV5-1 and TRBJ2-3): KAGVTQTPRYLIKTRGQQVTLSCSPISGHRSVSWYQQTPGQGLQFLFEYFSETQRNKGNFPGRFSGRQFSNSRSEMNVSTLELGDSALYLCASSPTSYVVDTDTQYFGPGTRLTVL.

The sample holds a few counts of this clonotype. V usage is TRBV9 and J usage is TRBJ2-3; D gene unclear. V dropped 0 bases and J dropped 4 bases, with 12 bases sitting between them. Germline-derived CDR1 and CDR2 are SGDLS and YYNGEE. This CDR3 contains 15 residues. CDR3 residues: CASSVEGLGADTQYF. CDR3 sequence (DNA): TGTGCCAGCAGCGTAGAAGGTTTGGGCGCAGATACGCAGTATTTT.

This chain joins TRBV3-1 and TRBJ2-3, with D perhaps matching TRBD1 (6 bases). Germline V CDR1 and CDR2: LGHDT, YNNKEL (reference sequence). The CDR3 contains 17 residues. V was trimmed by 4 bases and J by 2 bases, leaving 19 bases between them. CDR3 in DNA: TGTGCCAGCAGCCGGCTACTCCAGGGGTCCCCCACAGATACGCAGTATTTT. Translated, it gives CASSRLLQGSPTDTQYF.

This chain uses TRBV20-1 with TRBJ1-2, with a possible D match to TRBD1 (6 bases). CDR1 and CDR2 (germline): DFQATT, SNEGSKA (reference sequence). The CDR3 totals 17 residues. V lost 0 bases and J 5 bases, leaving 22 bases between the germline ends. The CDR3 loop is CSAREYGVGGWTYGYTF. The CDR3 DNA sequence: TGCAGTGCTAGAGAATATGGGGTGGGGGGCTGGACTTATGGCTACACCTTC.

This rearrangement joins TRBV5-1 to TRBJ2-3; D is possibly TRBD1 or TRBD2 (5 bases each). V gave up 2 bases and J gave up 4 bases, with 17 bases separating them. The germline V gene has CDR1 SGHRS and CDR2 YFSETQ. CDR3 size: 16 residues. In DNA form, the CDR3 reads TGCGCCAGCAGCTTATTCGGGGCGGGCGACGCAGATACGCAGTATTTT. This gives the protein CASSLFGAGDADTQYF.

This clonotype was counted only a few times. V gene TRBV7-6 combines with J gene TRBJ2-3; 11 positions agree with TRBD1. CDR3 length: 14 amino acids. Germline CDR1 and CDR2: SGHVS and FNYEAQ. V shed 4 bases and J 5 bases; nucleotides not matched to a gene: 2. The CDR3 loop reads CASSSGTGGDTQYF. The DNA for the CDR3 is TGTGCCAGCAGCTCTGGGACAGGGGGAGATACGCAGTATTTT.

The J gene is TRBJ1-1, the V gene TRBV15; no reliable D call. Germline CDR1 and CDR2: LNHNV and YYDKDF (reference sequence). V shed 0 bases and J shed 0 bases, with 8 bases lying between them. This CDR3 has 15 amino acids. CDR3 nucleotides: TGTGCCACCAGCAGAGATGGAAAATTGAACACTGAAGCTTTCTTT. As protein: CATSRDGKLNTEAFF. The variable domain in full, completed from reference TRBV15 and TRBJ1-1, reads DAMVIQNPRYQVTQFGKPVTLSCSQTLNHNVMYWYQQKSSQAPKLLFHYYDKDFNNEADTPDNFQSRRPNTSFCFLDIRSPGLGDTAMYLCATSRDGKLNTEAFFGQGTRLTVV.

This clonotype was detected a few times. The V gene is TRBV29-1, the J gene TRBJ1-1; D is undetermined. With 1 base removed from V and 0 bases from J, the gap between germline ends came to 3 bases. The CDR3 totals 12 residues. Looked up from germline, CDR1 is SQVTM and CDR2 is ANQGSEA. The CDR3 DNA follows: TGCAGCGTTGAAGCCCTGAACACTGAAGCTTTCTTT. Translation: CSVEALNTEAFF.